Listed below are T cell receptor beta chains from one sample, sequenced in a study of T cell responses to AZD1222 COVID-19 vaccine. TCRdb's copy holds only in-frame clones and misses some; the assay was immunoSEQ multiplex PCR. The repertoire holds some 160,000 clones, approximately 93% seen once, with roughly 1% in the top ten. Sample: peripheral blood, taken on day 0 of AZD1222 vaccination. The receptors originated from an adult in good health. Each CDR3 is given with its conserved first and last residue. D genes are given only for firm matches. Only part of the rows carry a size: once, few, many, or a class if the clone is expanded.

abundance: -
d_gene: -
j_gene: TRBJ2-3
v_gene: TRBV3-1/TRBV3-2
CDR3aa: CASSQTRLGGDTQYF
CDR3nt: TGTGCCAGCAGCCAGACGCGGCTGGGGGGAGATACGCAGTATTTT

abundance: -
d_gene: -
j_gene: TRBJ1-4
v_gene: TRBV6-6
CDR3aa: CASSGGLATNEKLFF
CDR3nt: TGTGCCAGCAGTGGGGGCCTAGCAACTAATGAAAAACTGTTTTTT

abundance: -
d_gene: -
j_gene: TRBJ1-1
v_gene: TRBV6-2/TRBV6-3
CDR3aa: CASSYSKRAQNTEAFF
CDR3nt: TGTGCCAGCAGTTACTCGAAAAGAGCGCAAAACACTGAAGCTTTCTTT

abundance: -
d_gene: TRBD1
j_gene: TRBJ1-6
v_gene: TRBV4-1
CDR3aa: CASSQEQGNSYNSPLHF
CDR3nt: TGCGCCAGCAGCCAAGAACAGGGGAACTCCTATAATTCACCCCTCCACTTT

abundance: -
d_gene: TRBD1
j_gene: TRBJ1-2
v_gene: TRBV5-6
CDR3aa: CASSGRQGVIRGYTF
CDR3nt: TGTGCCAGCAGCGGAAGACAGGGGGTGATTAGGGGCTACACCTTC

abundance: -
d_gene: -
j_gene: TRBJ1-5
v_gene: TRBV21-1
CDR3aa: CASSKGTPGQGIVDTKNQPQHF
CDR3nt: TGTGCCAGCAGCAAAGGGACTCCGGGACAGGGAATTGTTGACACCAAAAATCAGCCCCAGCATTTT

abundance: -
d_gene: -
j_gene: TRBJ2-3
v_gene: TRBV14
CDR3aa: CASSQVLRLGFADTQYF
CDR3nt: TGTGCCAGCAGCCAGGTGTTGAGGCTTGGCTTCGCAGATACGCAGTATTTT

abundance: few
d_gene: -
j_gene: TRBJ1-1
v_gene: TRBV3-1/TRBV3-2
CDR3aa: CASSLPQGPAFF
CDR3nt: TGTGCCAGCAGCCTGCCACAGGGACCAGCTTTCTTT

abundance: -
d_gene: -
j_gene: TRBJ1-5
v_gene: TRBV2
CDR3aa: CASAGSYSNQPQHF
CDR3nt: TGTGCCAGCGCCGGAAGCTATAGCAATCAGCCCCAGCATTTT

abundance: -
d_gene: -
j_gene: TRBJ1-5
v_gene: TRBV19
CDR3aa: CASTHSRAPLNQPQHF
CDR3nt: TGTGCCAGTACTCACAGCCGGGCCCCCCTCAATCAGCCCCAGCATTTT

abundance: -
d_gene: TRBD1
j_gene: TRBJ1-2
v_gene: TRBV2
CDR3aa: CASRLDRDYGYTF
CDR3nt: TGTGCCAGCAGACTGGACAGGGACTATGGCTACACCTTC

abundance: -
d_gene: TRBD1
j_gene: TRBJ1-3
v_gene: TRBV18
CDR3aa: CASSPSRTGGSGNTIYF
CDR3nt: TGTGCCAGCTCACCATCCCGGACAGGCGGCTCTGGAAACACCATATATTTT

abundance: -
d_gene: TRBD1
j_gene: TRBJ1-5
v_gene: TRBV19
CDR3aa: CATNGQGAQPQHF
CDR3nt: TGTGCCACCAACGGACAGGGAGCCCAGCCCCAGCATTTT

abundance: -
d_gene: -
j_gene: TRBJ2-2
v_gene: TRBV18
CDR3aa: CASSPQNSGRRHTGELFF
CDR3nt: TGTGCCAGCTCCCCTCAAAATTCCGGGAGACGGCACACCGGGGAGCTGTTTTTT

abundance: -
d_gene: -
j_gene: TRBJ1-4
v_gene: TRBV7-9
CDR3aa: CASSLGGTRNEKLFF
CDR3nt: TGTGCCAGCAGCTTAGGTGGGACAAGGAATGAAAAACTGTTTTTT

abundance: -
d_gene: -
j_gene: TRBJ1-1
v_gene: TRBV4-1
CDR3aa: CASSQEWTVNTEAFF
CDR3nt: TGCGCCAGCAGCCAAGAGTGGACGGTGAACACTGAAGCTTTCTTT